This T cell receptor (beta chain) was documented in a study of T cell changes during pregnancy in multiple sclerosis. V lost 0 bases to trimming and J lost 11 bases, with 11 bases between them. The CDR3 covers 13 residues. Germline loops: CDR1 LNHNV, CDR2 YYDKDF (reference sequence). Assay: immunoSEQ multiplex PCR; the TCRdb copy retains only in-frame clones and omits some. Found here are about 74,000 clones, about 85% of them singletons; the top ten hold over 3%. V usage is TRBV15 and J usage is TRBJ2-1, with a weak D call TRBD1 (6 bases). Specimen: peripheral blood, collected before pregnancy. The clonotype comes from a female donor with multiple sclerosis, enrolled in a pregnancy study. The DNA for the CDR3 is TGTGCCACCAGCAGAGAGACAGGTCGTAAGCAGTTCTTC. Its protein is CATSRETGRKQFF.